This T cell receptor beta chain appears in the sequencing data of a study of T cells after yellow fever vaccination (dated by TCRdb to the late 2010s). For the study in its entirety: The SMART-Seq v4 Ultra Low Input RNA kit was used to prepare libraries from fractions with low cell numbers. The cohort comprised two healthy male donors, one aged 18 to 30 and one aged 30 to 40 years. Blood was drawn at multiple timepoints before and after primary and secondary immunization, with bulk PBMC replicates and cell subsets isolated. To track T-cell clones before and after primary and booster YFV17D yellow fever vaccination, bulk TCR alpha and beta repertoires were sequenced longitudinally. Study-wide conclusions, independent of this receptor: After the booster, most clones that had expanded after primary vaccination were detected again (around 97% of CD4 and around nine tenths of CD8), suggesting broad maintenance of memory. The secondary T-cell response was weaker than the primary response but faster, peaking on day 5 instead of day 15. A small share of clonotypes was detected in both CD4 and CD8 compartments, with the overlap likely arising from convergent recombination. FACS-sorted repertoires could contain abundant contaminating clonotypes from the bulk population, so computational filtering was required. The study included only a couple of donors, which limits how far the findings can be generalized.

The meaning of the sample's treatment or condition label: live attenuated yellow fever vaccine strain. PBMCs were isolated from peripheral blood using a standard Ficoll-Paque protocol. CD4 and CD8 T-cell fractions were isolated with Dynabeads CD4 and CD8 positive selection kits. TriZol was used to extract RNA from bulk PBMCs, CD4 and CD8 fractions, and dextramer-positive and dextramer-negative fractions. Instrument on record: Illumina NovaSeq 6000. TCR cDNA was synthesized by 5'RACE template switching, through which a universal primer site and unique molecular identifiers were introduced. Priming of cDNA synthesis was performed from both the TCR alpha and TCR beta constant segments. Library amplification involved two PCR steps, and the second step added sample barcodes and sequencing adapters. Sequencing of libraries was performed on Illumina HiSeq 2500 (2x100 bp) or NovaSeq (2x150 bp). The source study handled its data this way. Reads were demultiplexed and collapsed into UMI consensus sequences with MIGEC, and V(D)J alignment was performed with MiXCR. Clonotypes responding to the vaccine were identified with edgeR on replicate PBMC samples, with the criteria of FDR below 0.01 and a log2 fold change above 5 up to day 15. Each bulk clonotype was labeled CD4 or CD8 based on which sequenced repertoire, CD4 or CD8, contained the clonotype at higher abundance. Clones were called with MiXCR by TCRdb after fastp trimmed the public reads at Q25, and only in-frame beta chains were retained. Merged by CDR3 protein, the rows form single entries marked with the most common genes and DNA. These V and J calls rely on TCRdb rather than the paper's analysis. This sample has 250,000 to 350,000 distinct CDR3 sequences in its table, and roughly 9% of those were observed once. The ten largest clones represent over 3% of the sample.

This clonotype was detected only a few times. No cognate antigen has been identified for it. Base qualities are not provided; no much larger clone lies one nucleotide away. CDR1 and CDR2, looked up from the germline V gene, are SGHRS and YFSETQ. Inclusive of the bounding cysteine and phenylalanine, the CDR3 is 15 residues long. Of all the DNA, just the CDR3 is kept, 45 bases in frame from base 1. V is cut back by 4 bases and J by 4 bases, with 8 bases in the junction unmatched. The receptor comes from a man aged 18 to 30 who received the YFV17D yellow fever vaccine. The starting material was CD4+ T cells sorted from PBMCs, obtained 5 days after the yellow fever booster vaccination. The chain links TRBV5-1 with TRBJ1-5; 7 central bases correspond to TRBD1. The DNA is as follows: TGCGCCAGCAGCCCTGGACAGGTGGGGAATCAGCCCCAGCATTTT. Its protein product is CASSPGQVGNQPQHF.